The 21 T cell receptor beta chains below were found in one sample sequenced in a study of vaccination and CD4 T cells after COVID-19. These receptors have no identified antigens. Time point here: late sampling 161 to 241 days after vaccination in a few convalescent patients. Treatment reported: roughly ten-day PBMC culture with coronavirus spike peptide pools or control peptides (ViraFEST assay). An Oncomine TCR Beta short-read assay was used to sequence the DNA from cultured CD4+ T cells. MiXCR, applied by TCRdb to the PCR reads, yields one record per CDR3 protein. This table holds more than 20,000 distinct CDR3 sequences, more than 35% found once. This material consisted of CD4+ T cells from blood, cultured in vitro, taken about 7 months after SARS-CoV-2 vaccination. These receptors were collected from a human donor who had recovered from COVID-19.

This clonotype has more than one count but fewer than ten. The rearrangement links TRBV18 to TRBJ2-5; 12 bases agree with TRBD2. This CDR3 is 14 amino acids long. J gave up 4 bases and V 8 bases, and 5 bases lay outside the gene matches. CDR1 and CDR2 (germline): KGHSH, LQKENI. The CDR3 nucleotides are TGTGCCAGCACACAACTAGCGGGAGGAGAGACCCAGTACTTC. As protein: CASTQLAGGETQYF.

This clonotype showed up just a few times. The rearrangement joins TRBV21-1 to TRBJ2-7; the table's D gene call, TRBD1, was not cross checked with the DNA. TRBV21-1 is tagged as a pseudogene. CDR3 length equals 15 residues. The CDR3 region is CASSLWWGAPYEQYF. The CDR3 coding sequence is TGTGCCAGCAGTCTTTGGTGGGGGGCCCCGTACGAGCAGTACTTC.

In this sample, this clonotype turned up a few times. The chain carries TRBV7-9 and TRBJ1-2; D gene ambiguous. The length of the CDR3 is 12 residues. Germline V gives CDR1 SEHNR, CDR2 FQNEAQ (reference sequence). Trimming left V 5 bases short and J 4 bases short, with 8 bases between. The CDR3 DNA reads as TGTGCCAGCAGCCTAGACGGCTATGGCTACACCTTC. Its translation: CASSLDGYGYTF.

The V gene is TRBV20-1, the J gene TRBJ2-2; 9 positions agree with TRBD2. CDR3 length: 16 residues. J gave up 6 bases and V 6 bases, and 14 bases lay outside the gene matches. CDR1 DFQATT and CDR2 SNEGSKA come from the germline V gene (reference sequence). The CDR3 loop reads CSARDGTSRSAGELFF. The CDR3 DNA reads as TGCAGTGCCAGGGACGGGACTAGCAGGAGCGCCGGGGAGCTGTTTTTT.

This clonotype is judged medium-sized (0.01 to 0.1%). The CDR3 spells CASRGHSGLGQETQYF. The DNA of the CDR3 is TGTGCCAGCAGAGGCCATTCAGGGCTCGGGCAAGAGACCCAGTACTTC. The chain joins TRBV28 to TRBJ2-5, with TRBD1 as a possible D gene (5 bases). The CDR3 runs to 16 residues. The germline CDR1 and CDR2 sequences are MDHEN and SYDVKM. Between the trimmed V and J ends, which lost 6 bases and 2 bases, there was a span of 19 bases.

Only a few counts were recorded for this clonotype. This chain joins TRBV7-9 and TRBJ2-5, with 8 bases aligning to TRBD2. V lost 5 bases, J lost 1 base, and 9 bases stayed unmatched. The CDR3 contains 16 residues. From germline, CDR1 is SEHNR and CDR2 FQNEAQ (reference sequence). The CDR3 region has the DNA TGTGCCAGCAGCGCTCCGGGACTAGGATCCCAAGAGACCCAGTACTTC. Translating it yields CASSAPGLGSQETQYF.

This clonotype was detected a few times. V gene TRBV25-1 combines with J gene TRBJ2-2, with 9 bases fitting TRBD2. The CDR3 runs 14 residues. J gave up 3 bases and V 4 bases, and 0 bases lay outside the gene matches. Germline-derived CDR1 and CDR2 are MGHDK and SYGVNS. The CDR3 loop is CASSGTSDTGELFF. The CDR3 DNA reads TGTGCCAGCAGTGGGACTAGCGACACCGGGGAGCTGTTTTTT. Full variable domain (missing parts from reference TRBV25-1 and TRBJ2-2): EADIYQTPRYLVIGTGKKITLECSQTMGHDKMYWYQQDPGMELHLIHYSYGVNSTEKGDLSSESTVSRIRTEHFPLTLESARPSHTSQYLCASSGTSDTGELFFGEGSRLTVL.

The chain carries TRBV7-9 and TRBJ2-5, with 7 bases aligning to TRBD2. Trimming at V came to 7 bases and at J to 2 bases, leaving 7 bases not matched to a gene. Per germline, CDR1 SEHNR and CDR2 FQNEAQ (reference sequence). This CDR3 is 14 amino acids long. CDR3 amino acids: CASNSGGIQETQYF. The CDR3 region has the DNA TGTGCCAGCAACTCGGGAGGAATACAAGAGACCCAGTACTTC.

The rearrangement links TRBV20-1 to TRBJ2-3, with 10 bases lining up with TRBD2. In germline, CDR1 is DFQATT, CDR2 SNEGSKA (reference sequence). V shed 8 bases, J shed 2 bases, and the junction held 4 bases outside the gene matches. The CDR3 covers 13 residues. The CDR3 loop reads CSTGLAYTDTQYF. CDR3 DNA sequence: TGCAGTACGGGACTAGCGTACACAGATACGCAGTATTTT.

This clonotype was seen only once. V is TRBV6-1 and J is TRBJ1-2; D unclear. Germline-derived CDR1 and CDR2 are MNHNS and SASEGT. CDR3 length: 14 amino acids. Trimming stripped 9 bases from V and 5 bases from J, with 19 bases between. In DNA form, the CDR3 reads TGTGCCAGAAGTACCGAGACCGGAGGATATGGCTACACCTTC. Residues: CARSTETGGYGYTF.

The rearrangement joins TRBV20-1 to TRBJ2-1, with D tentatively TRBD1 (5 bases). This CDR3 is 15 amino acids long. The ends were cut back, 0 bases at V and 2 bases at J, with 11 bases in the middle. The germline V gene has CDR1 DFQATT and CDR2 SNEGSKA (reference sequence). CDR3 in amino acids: CSARDQGKAYNEQFF. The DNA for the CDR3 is TGCAGTGCTAGAGATCAGGGAAAAGCCTACAATGAGCAGTTCTTC.

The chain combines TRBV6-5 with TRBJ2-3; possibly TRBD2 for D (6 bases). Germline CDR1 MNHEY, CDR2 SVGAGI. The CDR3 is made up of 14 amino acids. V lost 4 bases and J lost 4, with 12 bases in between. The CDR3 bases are TGTGCCAGCAGTTCGGGAGCCCGGGCAGATACGCAGTATTTT. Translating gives CASSSGARADTQYF.

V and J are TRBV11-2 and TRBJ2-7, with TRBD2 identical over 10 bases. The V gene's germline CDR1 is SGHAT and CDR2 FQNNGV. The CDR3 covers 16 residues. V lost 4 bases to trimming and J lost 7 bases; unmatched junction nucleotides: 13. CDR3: CASSSRTSGTAGEQYF. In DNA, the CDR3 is TGTGCCAGCAGCTCGCGGACTAGCGGAACGGCGGGGGAGCAGTACTTC.

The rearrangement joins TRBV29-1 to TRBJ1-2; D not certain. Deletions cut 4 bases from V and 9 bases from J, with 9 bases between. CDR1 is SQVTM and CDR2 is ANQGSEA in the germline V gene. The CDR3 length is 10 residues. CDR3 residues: CSVGVSSYTF. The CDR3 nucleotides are TGCAGCGTTGGGGTCTCTAGCTACACCTTC.

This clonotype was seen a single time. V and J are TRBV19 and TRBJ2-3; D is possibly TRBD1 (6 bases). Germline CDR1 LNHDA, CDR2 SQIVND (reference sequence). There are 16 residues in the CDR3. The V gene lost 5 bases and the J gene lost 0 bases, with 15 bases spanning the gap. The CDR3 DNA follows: TGTGCCAGTAGTGACATAGGACAGAACAGCACAGATACGCAGTATTTT. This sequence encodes CASSDIGQNSTDTQYF.

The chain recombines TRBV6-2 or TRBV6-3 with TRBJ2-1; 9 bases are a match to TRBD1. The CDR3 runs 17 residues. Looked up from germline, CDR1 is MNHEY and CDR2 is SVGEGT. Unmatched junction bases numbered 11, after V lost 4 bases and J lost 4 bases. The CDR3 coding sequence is TGTGCCAGCAGTTTCTCAAGCGGGACAGGGAGATACAATGAGCAGTTCTTC. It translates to CASSFSSGTGRYNEQFF.

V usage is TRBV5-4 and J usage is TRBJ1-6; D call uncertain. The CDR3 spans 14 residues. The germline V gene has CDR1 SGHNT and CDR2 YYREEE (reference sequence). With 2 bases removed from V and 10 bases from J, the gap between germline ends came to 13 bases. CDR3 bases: TGTGCCAGCAGCTTCCGACCCCTTCGATCACCCCTCCACTTT. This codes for CASSFRPLRSPLHF. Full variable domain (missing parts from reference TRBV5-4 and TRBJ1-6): ETGVTQSPTHLIKTRGQQVTLRCSSQSGHNTVSWYQQALGQGPQFIFQYYREEENGRGNFPPRFSGLQFPNYSSELNVNALELDDSALYLCASSFRPLRSPLHFGNGTRLTVT.

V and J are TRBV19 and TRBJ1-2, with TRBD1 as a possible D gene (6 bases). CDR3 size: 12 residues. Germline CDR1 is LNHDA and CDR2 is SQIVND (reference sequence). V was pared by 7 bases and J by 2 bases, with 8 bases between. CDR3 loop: CASTGQNYGYTF. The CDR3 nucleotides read TGTGCCAGTACCGGACAGAACTATGGCTACACCTTC. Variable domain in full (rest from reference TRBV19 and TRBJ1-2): DGGITQSPKYLFRKEGQNVTLSCEQNLNHDAMYWYRQDPGQGLRLIYYSQIVNDFQKGDIAEGYSVSREKKESFPLTVTSAQKNPTAFYLCASTGQNYGYTFGSGTRLTVV.

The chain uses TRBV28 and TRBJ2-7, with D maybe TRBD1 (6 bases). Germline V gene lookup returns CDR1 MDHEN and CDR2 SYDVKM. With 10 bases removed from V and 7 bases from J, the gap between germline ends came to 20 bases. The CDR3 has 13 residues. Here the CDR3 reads CAIFGTNSGEQYF. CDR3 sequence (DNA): TGTGCCATCTTCGGGACAAACAGTGGGGAGCAGTACTTC.

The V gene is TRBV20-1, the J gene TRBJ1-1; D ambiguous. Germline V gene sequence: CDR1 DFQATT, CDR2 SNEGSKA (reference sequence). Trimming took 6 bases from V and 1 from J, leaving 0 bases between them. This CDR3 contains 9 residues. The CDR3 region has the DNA TGCAGTGCGAACACTGAAGCTTTCTTT. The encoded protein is CSANTEAFF.

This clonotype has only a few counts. CDR3 amino acids: CASSIPGSYEQYF. Here the CDR3 DNA reads TGTGCCAGTAGTATACCCGGATCCTACGAGCAGTACTTC. J is TRBJ2-7 and V is TRBV19; D unresolved. Germline CDR1 reads LNHDA; CDR2 reads SQIVND (reference sequence). The CDR3 length is 13 residues. The germline V and J ends were trimmed by 2 bases and 1 base, with 6 bases remaining between them.